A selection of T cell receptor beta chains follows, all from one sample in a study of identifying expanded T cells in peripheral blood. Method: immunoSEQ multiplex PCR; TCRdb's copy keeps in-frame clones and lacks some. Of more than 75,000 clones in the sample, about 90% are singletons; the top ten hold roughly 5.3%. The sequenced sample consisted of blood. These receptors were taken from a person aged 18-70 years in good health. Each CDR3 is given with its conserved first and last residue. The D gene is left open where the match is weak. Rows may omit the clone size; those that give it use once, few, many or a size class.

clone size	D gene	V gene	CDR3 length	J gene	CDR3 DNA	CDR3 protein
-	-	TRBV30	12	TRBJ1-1	TGTGCTCGGGATCGAGGGGACACTGAAGCTTTCTTT	CARDRGDTEAFF
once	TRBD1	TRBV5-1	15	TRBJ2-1	TGCGCCAGCAGGCCTACAGGGGTGGCCTACAATGAGCAGTTCTTC	CASRPTGVAYNEQFF
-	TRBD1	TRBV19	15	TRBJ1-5	TGTGCCAGTAGTATGAGGGACAGATTCAATCAGCCCCAGCATTTT	CASSMRDRFNQPQHF
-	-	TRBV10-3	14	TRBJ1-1	TGTGCCATCAGGTTAGACAGAGGCGCCACTGAAGCTTTCTTT	CAIRLDRGATEAFF
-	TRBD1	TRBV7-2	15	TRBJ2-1	TGTGCCAGCAGCTTGGGACAGGGGGTGATAGATGAGCAGTTCTTC	CASSLGQGVIDEQFF
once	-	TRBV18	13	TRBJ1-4	TGTGCCAGCTCACCAATACAGGTTGAAAAACTGTTTTTT	CASSPIQVEKLFF
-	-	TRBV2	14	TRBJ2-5	TGTGCCAGCACAGAACCCCCAGACCAAGAGACCCAGTACTTC	CASTEPPDQETQYF
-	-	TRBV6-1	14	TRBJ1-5	TGTGCCAGCAGTGACCGCCGGGGCAATCAGCCCCAGCATTTT	CASSDRRGNQPQHF
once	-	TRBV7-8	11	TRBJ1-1	TGTGCCAGCAGCCTCGGGACGGAAGCTTTCTTT	CASSLGTEAFF
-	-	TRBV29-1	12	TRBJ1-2	TGCAGCGTTGAGTCCGGGGGGGATGGCTACACCTTC	CSVESGGDGYTF
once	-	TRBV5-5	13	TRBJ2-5	TGTGCCAGCTTCGTCAGGCACCAAGAGACCCAGTACTTC	CASFVRHQETQYF
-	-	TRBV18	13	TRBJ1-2	TGTGCCAGCTCCCCGGACGGGGGTCATGGCTACACCTTC	CASSPDGGHGYTF
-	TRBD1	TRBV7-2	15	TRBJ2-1	TGTGCCAGCAGCCTAACGCCTCGGACAGGGGACGAGCAGTTCTTC	CASSLTPRTGDEQFF
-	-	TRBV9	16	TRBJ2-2	TGTGCCAGCAGCGTAGACAGGGAATATAACACCGGGGAGCTGTTTTTT	CASSVDREYNTGELFF
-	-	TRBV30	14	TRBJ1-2	TGTGCCTGGAGTACCTCCAGGGGTGGGGTGGGCTACACCTTC	CAWSTSRGGVGYTF